This entry lists 10 T cell receptor beta chains sequenced from one sample in a study of T cell responses to AZD1222 COVID-19 vaccine. Data came from immunoSEQ multiplex PCR; TCRdb stores just in-frame clones and leaves some out. The top ten clones hold 1.5% to 2% of a sample with about 150,000 clones, 85% to 90% of them seen once. The sample consisted of peripheral blood, taken on day 0 of AZD1222 vaccination. The receptors were gathered from an adult in good health.

This rearrangement joins TRBV7-8 to TRBJ2-1, with TRBD2 matching over 11 bases. Trimming took 5 bases from V and 8 from J; bases not matched to a gene: 11. CDR1 and CDR2 from the germline V gene are SGHVS and FQNEAQ. This CDR3 is 16 amino acids long. CDR3 in DNA: TGTGCCAGCAGCCATGGATTACTAGCGGGAGAGGATGAGCAGTTCTTC. This encodes CASSHGLLAGEDEQFF.

The J gene is TRBJ1-2, the V gene TRBV5-4; D not certain. Deletions cut 0 bases from V and 4 bases from J, with 10 bases between. Germline V CDR1 and CDR2: SGHNT, YYREEE (reference sequence). The CDR3 sequence is 14 residues long. CDR3 region: CASSLVESSYGYTF. CDR3 DNA sequence: TGTGCCAGCAGCTTGGTGGAGAGCAGCTATGGCTACACCTTC.

The chain combines TRBV6-5 with TRBJ2-7; a possible D gene is TRBD1 (5 bases). Germline V gene sequence: CDR1 MNHEY, CDR2 SVGAGI. The CDR3 runs 16 residues. V lost 2 bases and J lost 5, with 19 bases in between. CDR3 nucleotides: TGTGCCAGCAGTTACGATCTGGCCAGGGTCAGAAACGAGCAGTACTTC. Protein product: CASSYDLARVRNEQYF.

The V and J genes are TRBV18 and TRBJ2-7, with D possibly TRBD2 on 6 matching bases. Germline CDR1 and CDR2: KGHSH and LQKENI. V was pared by 5 bases and J by 0 bases, with 11 bases between. This CDR3 is built from 14 residues. CDR3 coding DNA: TGTGCCAGCTCATATACCGGGAGCTCCTACGAGCAGTACTTC. As protein: CASSYTGSSYEQYF.

The chain recombines TRBV6-2 or TRBV6-3 with TRBJ1-1; 9 bases are shared with TRBD1. With 4 bases clipped from V and 8 bases from J, the junction kept 8 bases outside the gene matches. The germline CDR1 and CDR2 sequences are MNHEY and SVGEGT. The CDR3 is 14 amino acids. This chain's CDR3 is CASSSRTGAPEAFF. The CDR3 nucleotides read TGTGCCAGCAGTTCCCGGACAGGGGCCCCAGAAGCTTTCTTT.

The rearrangement uses TRBV28 and TRBJ1-2; D uncertain. The V gene lost 6 bases and the J gene lost 0 bases, with 8 bases spanning the gap. CDR1 is MDHEN and CDR2 is SYDVKM in the germline V gene. This CDR3 spans 13 amino acids. The CDR3 protein is CASSPGPNYGYTF. Written as DNA, the CDR3 is TGTGCCAGCAGCCCCGGTCCTAACTATGGCTACACCTTC.

J is TRBJ1-5 and V is TRBV7-9; 7 positions agree with TRBD1. The CDR3 loop spans 15 amino acids. CDR1 and CDR2 (germline): SEHNR, FQNEAQ (reference sequence). V was clipped by 5 bases and J by 7 bases; unmatched bases: 11. The CDR3 DNA is TGTGCCAGCAGCCTCGGACAGGCCCTCGGACAGCCCCAGCATTTT. It encodes CASSLGQALGQPQHF. The full variable domain, rest sourced from reference TRBV7-9 and TRBJ1-5, is DTGVSQNPRHKITKRGQNVTFRCDPISEHNRLYWYRQTLGQGPEFLTYFQNEAQLEKSRLLSDRFSAERPKGSFSTLEIQRTEQGDSAMYLCASSLGQALGQPQHFGDGTRLSIL.

The chain uses TRBV27 and TRBJ1-1, with D unclear. This CDR3 contains 12 residues. The germline V gene has CDR1 MNHEY and CDR2 SMNVEV (reference sequence). V gave up 7 bases and J gave up 13 bases, with 19 bases separating them. Here the CDR3 DNA reads TGTGCCAGCATCGGGTCCCCAGGTTTGCTTTTCTTT. This encodes CASIGSPGLLFF.

The genes are TRBV6-5 and TRBJ2-5; the D is unclear. The CDR3 has 13 amino acids. With 6 bases removed from V and 2 bases from J, the gap between germline ends came to 10 bases. From germline, CDR1 is MNHEY and CDR2 SVGAGI. In nucleotides, the CDR3 is TGTGCCAGCAGAGCAGGCCCTCAAGAGACCCAGTACTTC. Translation: CASRAGPQETQYF.

This clone was seen just once. The rearrangement uses TRBV30 and TRBJ1-5, with 8 bases identical to TRBD1. CDR3 length: 14 amino acids. V was pared by 2 bases and J by 4 bases, with 4 bases of the junction left unmatched. Germline CDR1 GTSNPN, CDR2 SVGIG (reference sequence). Here the CDR3 DNA reads TGTGCCTGGAGTATAAACAGGGGGAATCAGCCCCAGCATTTT. It translates to CAWSINRGNQPQHF.